The 23 T cell receptor beta chains in this list originate from one sample, sequenced in a study of OX40 agonist ivuxolimab in advanced cancers. Some clones are missing from TCRdb's copy, which holds only in-frame ones; the method was immunoSEQ multiplex PCR. The sample has roughly 60,000 clones, around 85% seen once. Specimen: CD4+ or CD8+ T cells sorted from blood, collected in a trial of the OX40 agonist ivuxolimab. Every receptor here comes from an adult with an advanced solid tumor such as melanoma, head and neck, liver or kidney cancer.

This chain uses TRBV18 with TRBJ1-1; no clear D gene. V was trimmed by 5 bases and J by 1 base, leaving 5 bases between them. The CDR3 spans 12 residues. Germline lookup yields CDR1 KGHSH and CDR2 LQKENI. CDR3 region: CASSSGNTEAFF. CDR3 nucleotide sequence: TGTGCCAGCTCAAGTGGGAACACTGAAGCTTTCTTT.

The chain joins TRBV10-1 to TRBJ1-1; the D is unclear. V was shortened by 6 bases and J by 0 bases, with 8 bases between the two germline ends. The CDR3 runs to 13 residues. The germline V gene encodes CDR1 WNHNN and CDR2 SYGVQD (reference sequence). This chain's CDR3 is CASSEGMNTEAFF. CDR3 nucleotides: TGCGCCAGCAGCGAAGGTATGAACACTGAAGCTTTCTTT.

The chain links TRBV5-1 to TRBJ1-5, with D perhaps matching TRBD1 (6 bases). V was shortened by 4 bases and J by 7 bases, with 12 bases between the two germline ends. CDR3 length: 13 residues. The V gene's germline CDR1 is SGHRS and CDR2 YFSETQ. The CDR3 sequence is CASSPTGTQPQHF. CDR3 nucleotides: TGCGCCAGCAGCCCTACAGGGACCCAGCCCCAGCATTTT.

The chain joins TRBV6-5 to TRBJ2-7, with D maybe TRBD2 (5 bases). V was pared by 0 bases and J by 1 base, with 10 bases between. This CDR3 has 15 amino acids. Germline CDR1 reads MNHEY; CDR2 reads SVGAGI. CDR3 amino acids: CASSYSRVKSYEQYF. CDR3 DNA: TGTGCCAGCAGTTACTCGAGGGTTAAGTCCTACGAGCAGTACTTC.

The rearrangement uses TRBV6-5 and TRBJ2-5; possibly TRBD1 or TRBD2 for D (5 bases each). Germline-derived CDR1 and CDR2 are MNHEY and SVGAGI. The CDR3 covers 14 residues. V was cut by 6 bases and J by 7 bases, with 18 bases left in between. The CDR3, as DNA: TGTGCCAGCAGAACCGGGACGTATCATAGGACCCAGTACTTC. This codes for CASRTGTYHRTQYF.

Only one count was recorded for this clone. V gene TRBV10-3 combines with J gene TRBJ2-7; tentatively, D is TRBD1 or TRBD2 (5 bases each). The CDR3 contains 14 residues. Deletions cut 7 bases from V and 6 bases from J, with 19 bases between. CDR1 ENHRY and CDR2 SYGVKD come from the germline V gene. The CDR3 DNA reads as TGTGCCATCACCCCGGGACCAATGGCTTCCGAGCAGTACTTC. As protein: CAITPGPMASEQYF.

This clone has just a few counts. The gene calls are TRBV30 and TRBJ1-1, with D perhaps TRBD1 (6 bases). The CDR3 is 13 residues long. The V end was cut by 6 bases, the J end by 0 bases, with 11 bases between. Per germline, CDR1 GTSNPN and CDR2 SVGIG (reference sequence). This CDR3 is CACEGGMNTEAFF. DNA for the CDR3: TGTGCCTGTGAAGGGGGAATGAACACTGAAGCTTTCTTT.

The chain links TRBV30 to TRBJ2-7; D is possibly TRBD1 (6 bases). The CDR3 is 14 amino acids. Per the germline V gene, CDR1 is GTSNPN and CDR2 is SVGIG (reference sequence). Trimming took 3 bases from V and 2 from J, leaving 14 bases between them. This CDR3 reads CAWRVQGRPYEQYF. In DNA, the CDR3 is TGTGCCTGGAGGGTGCAGGGGCGTCCCTACGAGCAGTACTTC.

V gene TRBV27 combines with J gene TRBJ2-7, with D perhaps TRBD2 (5 bases). The CDR3 runs 13 residues. CDR1 and CDR2 (germline): MNHEY, SMNVEV (reference sequence). V lost 2 bases to trimming and J lost 4 bases, with 9 bases between them. The CDR3 nucleotides are TGTGCCAGCAGTTTACTGGGAGTTTACGAGCAGTACTTC. Protein: CASSLLGVYEQYF.

The chain joins TRBV5-1 to TRBJ2-3; maybe TRBD2 (7 bases). The CDR3 sequence is 14 residues long. Germline values: CDR1 SGHRS, CDR2 YFSETQ. Deletions cut 7 bases from V and 4 bases from J, with 16 bases between. The CDR3 loop reads CASRLWGGADTQYF. DNA for the CDR3: TGCGCCAGCCGCCTTTGGGGGGGCGCAGATACGCAGTATTTT.

V usage is TRBV5-4 and J usage is TRBJ1-2; the D gene is possibly TRBD1 (5 bases). The V gene lost 3 bases and the J gene lost 2 bases, with 14 bases spanning the gap. The CDR3 consists of 15 residues. Germline CDR1 SGHNT, CDR2 YYREEE (reference sequence). As DNA, the CDR3 is TGTGCCAGCAGCTCCACACTGGGGGGGAACTATGGCTACACCTTC. Protein product: CASSSTLGGNYGYTF.

The chain links TRBV7-9 to TRBJ2-2, with D possibly matching TRBD1 (6 bases). With 3 bases removed from V and 7 bases from J, the gap between germline ends came to 9 bases. Germline CDR1 SEHNR, CDR2 FQNEAQ (reference sequence). This CDR3 has 13 residues. The CDR3 spells CASSFQGIGELFF. The CDR3 bases are TGTGCCAGCAGCTTTCAGGGGATCGGGGAGCTGTTTTTT.

The CDR3 DNA is TGTGCCAGCAGCAAGACTAGCGGGAGCGACAATGAGCAGTTCTTC. Encoded protein: CASSKTSGSDNEQFF. The chain employs TRBV7-2 and TRBJ2-1; 12 bases agree with TRBD2. Germline CDR1 and CDR2: SGHTA and FQGNSA. This CDR3 region has 15 residues. The V and J ends lost 5 bases and 5 bases, in that order; junction bases with no gene match: 4.

The gene calls are TRBV29-1 and TRBJ2-5; TRBD2 is a possible D gene (5 bases). This CDR3 is 12 amino acids long. The germline V gene has CDR1 SQVTM and CDR2 ANQGSEA. V was pared by 6 bases and J by 4 bases, with 12 bases between. CDR3 amino acids: CSVLYGGETQYF. The CDR3 region has the DNA TGCAGCGTCCTTTACGGAGGAGAGACCCAGTACTTC.

V usage is TRBV19 and J usage is TRBJ1-3; maybe TRBD1 (5 bases). Deletions cut 4 bases from V and 2 bases from J, with 9 bases between. Germline V lookup: CDR1 LNHDA, CDR2 SQIVND (reference sequence). This CDR3 spans 14 amino acids. DNA of the CDR3: TGTGCCAGTAGTAGTAGCAGGGCTGGAAACACCATATATTTT. Translating it yields CASSSSRAGNTIYF.

This chain joins TRBV10-3 and TRBJ1-1; D is possibly TRBD1 (6 bases). This CDR3 is built from 14 residues. Germline loops: CDR1 ENHRY, CDR2 SYGVKD. Trimming cost V 8 bases and J 1 base, with 14 bases left between them. CDR3 sequence reads: CAIGPRGQNTEAFF. The CDR3 DNA is TGTGCCATCGGCCCCCGGGGGCAGAACACTGAAGCTTTCTTT.

The chain is built from TRBV19 and TRBJ1-1; D not certain. The V end lost 5 bases, the J end lost 1 base, and 8 bases lay between the germline ends. Germline V gene data show CDR1 as LNHDA and CDR2 as SQIVND (reference sequence). CDR3 length equals 13 residues. The CDR3 nucleotides are TGTGCCAGTAGTGAGCGGGCGAACACTGAAGCTTTCTTT. As protein: CASSERANTEAFF. Full variable domain (missing parts from reference TRBV19 and TRBJ1-1): DGGITQSPKYLFRKEGQNVTLSCEQNLNHDAMYWYRQDPGQGLRLIYYSQIVNDFQKGDIAEGYSVSREKKESFPLTVTSAQKNPTAFYLCASSERANTEAFFGQGTRLTVV.

The gene calls are TRBV5-4 and TRBJ2-7, with TRBD1 matching 9 bases. V trimming: 4 bases; J trimming: 1 base; junction bases outside the gene matches: 3. This CDR3 region has 14 residues. CDR1 and CDR2 from the germline V gene are SGHNT and YYREEE (reference sequence). This CDR3 is CASSQGQGSYEQYF. CDR3 bases: TGTGCCAGCAGCCAGGGACAGGGATCCTACGAGCAGTACTTC.

The chain joins TRBV30 to TRBJ2-2; TRBD1 matches 7 bases. CDR3 length: 14 residues. Germline CDR1 and CDR2: GTSNPN and SVGIG (reference sequence). V shed 5 bases and J 2 bases; nucleotides not matched to a gene: 5. CDR3 in amino acids: CAWHRQGNTGELFF. The CDR3 DNA reads as TGTGCCTGGCACAGACAGGGAAACACCGGGGAGCTGTTTTTT.

The chain links TRBV18 to TRBJ2-7; D could derive from TRBD1 or TRBD2 (5 bases each). CDR1 is KGHSH, CDR2 LQKENI, per germline. This CDR3 contains 17 residues. Trimming removed 2 bases from V and 2 bases from J, with 19 bases in between. CDR3 sequence reads: CASSPIPAGTIPYEQYF. The DNA of the CDR3 is TGTGCCAGCTCACCAATCCCTGCAGGGACGATTCCCTACGAGCAGTACTTC.

The J gene is TRBJ2-7, the V gene TRBV27; D gene ambiguous. This CDR3 region has 14 residues. V was pared by 3 bases and J by 3 bases, with 12 bases between. Germline lookup yields CDR1 MNHEY and CDR2 SMNVEV (reference sequence). This CDR3 is CASSFTGPNYEQYF. CDR3 nucleotides: TGTGCCAGCAGTTTTACGGGCCCAAACTACGAGCAGTACTTC.

The table lists this clone with a few counts. The rearrangement links TRBV29-1 to TRBJ2-5; D is possibly TRBD2 (8 bases). V lost 2 bases, J lost 5 bases, and 18 bases lay in between. The CDR3 has 15 residues. CDR1 and CDR2 from the germline V gene are SQVTM and ANQGSEA. The CDR3 loop is CSVEIGRGRRETQYF. The CDR3 DNA reads TGCAGCGTTGAAATCGGGAGGGGGCGGCGGGAGACCCAGTACTTC. The full variable domain, its missing parts supplied by reference TRBV29-1 and TRBJ2-5, is SAVISQKPSRDICQRGTSLTIQCQVDSQVTMMFWYRQQPGQSLTLIATANQGSEATYESGFVIDKFPISRPNLTFSTLTVSNMSPEDSSIYLCSVEIGRGRRETQYFGPGTRLLVL.

The chain combines TRBV19 with TRBJ2-2, with TRBD1 as a possible D gene (5 bases). Per germline, CDR1 LNHDA and CDR2 SQIVND (reference sequence). This CDR3 region has 13 residues. With 4 bases removed from V and 6 bases from J, the gap between germline ends came to 9 bases. CDR3 residues: CASSRAGPGELFF. CDR3 sequence (DNA): TGTGCCAGTAGTAGGGCAGGGCCCGGGGAGCTGTTTTTT.